This T cell receptor (beta chain) was documented in a study of shared clonotypes between healthy human individuals. As originally analysed: Filtering was not the same, since immunoSEQ gave junction-only sequences without quality scores. Sequenced by immunoSEQ multiplex PCR; TCRdb stores in-frame clones only, minus some. The V and J calls and clone size come from that table; D and trimming were worked out from the DNA. The sample shows roughly 2.6 million clones, more than 80% of them seen only once. The authors divided CD4+ cells into CD45RA+ naive and CD45RA-negative memory subsets. V was pared by 5 bases and J by 3 bases, with 20 bases of the junction left unmatched. Germline CDR1 and CDR2: LNHDA and SQIVND (reference sequence). This CDR3 is built from 19 residues.

Source material: naive CD4+ T cells sorted from blood. Subset reported: CD45RA+ positively selected. The V call is TRBV19, the J call TRBJ2-7; 9 bases fit TRBD2. The TCR comes from a man aged 18 to 30 in good health. The CDR3 here is CASSLSRGTSRSGSYEQYF. In DNA form, the CDR3 reads TGTGCCAGTAGTCTCAGTCGAGGGACTAGCCGAAGTGGTAGCTACGAGCAGTACTTC. Together with reference TRBV19 and TRBJ2-7, the CDR3 gives the full variable domain: DGGITQSPKYLFRKEGQNVTLSCEQNLNHDAMYWYRQDPGQGLRLIYYSQIVNDFQKGDIAEGYSVSREKKESFPLTVTSAQKNPTAFYLCASSLSRGTSRSGSYEQYFGPGTRLTVT.